A selection of T cell receptor beta chains follows, all from one sample in a study of blood T cells in healthy people across ages. A single record per CDR3 protein comes from TCRdb applying MiXCR to the 5' RACE reads. The sample holds roughly 1.5 million distinct CDR3 sequences, approximately 39% seen once. Sequenced: blood. These receptors originate from a woman under 30 in good health. The CDR3 runs from the conserved cysteine through the conserved F or W. A D gene is named only where the DNA matches it firmly. Some rows have no size entry. The others give once, few or many, or a class for an expanded clone.

abundance: .
v_gene: TRBV29-1
j_gene: TRBJ2-5
len: 13
d_gene: .
CDR3aa: CSVLRRFQETQYF
CDR3nt: TGCAGCGTTCTGAGACGATTCCAAGAGACCCAGTACTTC

abundance: .
v_gene: TRBV20-1
j_gene: TRBJ2-7
len: 14
d_gene: TRBD2
CDR3aa: CSARESGEAYEQYF
CDR3nt: TGCAGTGCTAGAGAAAGCGGGGAGGCCTACGAGCAGTACTTC

abundance: .
v_gene: TRBV4-1
j_gene: TRBJ1-1
len: 12
d_gene: TRBD1
CDR3aa: CASRGTGGVAFF
CDR3nt: TGCGCCAGCAGGGGGACAGGGGGCGTGGCTTTCTTT

abundance: few
v_gene: TRBV7-9
j_gene: TRBJ2-7
len: 14
d_gene: .
CDR3aa: CASSSRENSYEQYF
CDR3nt: TGTGCCAGCAGCTCCCGGGAAAACTCCTACGAGCAGTACTTC

abundance: .
v_gene: TRBV4-3
j_gene: TRBJ2-7
len: 15
d_gene: .
CDR3aa: CASSQGAGRLYEQYF
CDR3nt: TGCGCCAGCAGCCAAGGGGCGGGACGGCTCTACGAGCAGTACTTC

abundance: .
v_gene: TRBV15
j_gene: TRBJ2-4
len: 16
d_gene: TRBD1
CDR3aa: CATSRALQGEVYIQYF
CDR3nt: TGTGCCACCAGCAGAGCCCTACAGGGGGAGGTATACATTCAGTACTTC

abundance: .
v_gene: TRBV6-1
j_gene: TRBJ2-4
len: 13
d_gene: .
CDR3aa: CASSEVRGDIQYF
CDR3nt: TGTGCCAGCAGTGAAGTCAGGGGTGACATTCAGTACTTC

abundance: .
v_gene: TRBV6-1
j_gene: TRBJ2-2
len: 15
d_gene: .
CDR3aa: CATSRTGANTGELFF
CDR3nt: TGTGCCACTTCGCGGACGGGCGCGAACACCGGGGAGCTGTTTTTT

abundance: .
v_gene: TRBV4-1
j_gene: TRBJ2-1
len: 15
d_gene: .
CDR3aa: CASSPQGKTYNEQFF
CDR3nt: TGCGCCAGCAGCCCCCAAGGGAAAACCTACAATGAGCAGTTCTTC

abundance: .
v_gene: TRBV6-2/TRBV6-3
j_gene: TRBJ2-1
len: 16
d_gene: TRBD2
CDR3aa: CASSWTSAGSYNEQFF
CDR3nt: TGTGCCAGCAGTTGGACTAGCGCCGGCTCCTACAATGAGCAGTTCTTC

abundance: .
v_gene: TRBV20-1
j_gene: TRBJ1-2
len: 17
d_gene: TRBD1
CDR3aa: CSARDAARTGDDYGYTF
CDR3nt: TGCAGTGCTAGAGATGCAGCGAGGACAGGGGATGACTATGGCTACACCTTC

abundance: few
v_gene: TRBV11-2
j_gene: TRBJ2-7
len: 14
d_gene: .
CDR3aa: CASSLAQGLYEQYF
CDR3nt: TGTGCCAGCAGCTTAGCCCAGGGGCTCTACGAGCAGTACTTC

abundance: many
v_gene: TRBV11-2
j_gene: TRBJ2-1
len: 14
d_gene: .
CDR3aa: CASSDFATYNEQFF
CDR3nt: TGTGCCAGCTCCGACTTTGCCACCTACAATGAGCAGTTCTTC

abundance: .
v_gene: TRBV29-1
j_gene: TRBJ2-1
len: 14
d_gene: TRBD2
CDR3aa: CSVGGASGGNEQFF
CDR3nt: TGCAGCGTGGGGGGGGCTAGCGGGGGCAATGAGCAGTTCTTC

abundance: few
v_gene: TRBV7-2
j_gene: TRBJ1-5
len: 15
d_gene: .
CDR3aa: CASSLAMNSNQPQHF
CDR3nt: TGTGCCAGCAGCTTAGCTATGAATAGCAATCAGCCCCAGCATTTT

abundance: few
v_gene: TRBV2
j_gene: TRBJ2-1
len: 15
d_gene: .
CDR3aa: CASSEGAGTYNEQFF
CDR3nt: TGTGCCAGCAGTGAAGGGGCTGGGACCTACAATGAGCAGTTCTTC

abundance: .
v_gene: TRBV12-3/TRBV12-4
j_gene: TRBJ2-1
len: 14
d_gene: TRBD2
CDR3aa: CASRPGLNFNEQFF
CDR3nt: TGTGCCAGCAGACCGGGACTAAATTTTAATGAGCAGTTCTTC

abundance: .
v_gene: TRBV6-5
j_gene: TRBJ1-1
len: 16
d_gene: TRBD1
CDR3aa: CASSYSWTGLSTEAFF
CDR3nt: TGTGCCAGCAGTTACTCCTGGACAGGGCTGAGTACTGAAGCTTTCTTT

abundance: .
v_gene: TRBV6-5
j_gene: TRBJ1-3
len: 13
d_gene: .
CDR3aa: CATPAVSGNTIYF
CDR3nt: TGTGCCACCCCTGCAGTCTCTGGAAACACCATATATTTT

abundance: .
v_gene: TRBV20-1
j_gene: TRBJ2-1
len: 14
d_gene: TRBD2
CDR3aa: CSEGRTSGSNEQFF
CDR3nt: TGCAGTGAAGGAAGGACTAGCGGTTCCAATGAGCAGTTCTTC

abundance: .
v_gene: TRBV27
j_gene: TRBJ2-7
len: 14
d_gene: .
CDR3aa: CASSSRVGGYEQYF
CDR3nt: TGTGCCAGCAGTTCCCGGGTTGGGGGCTACGAGCAGTACTTC

abundance: .
v_gene: TRBV20-1
j_gene: TRBJ2-1
len: 17
d_gene: TRBD1
CDR3aa: CSARSNLGTGSYNEQFF
CDR3nt: TGCAGTGCTAGATCCAACCTCGGGACAGGGTCGTACAATGAGCAGTTCTTC

abundance: few
v_gene: TRBV4-2
j_gene: TRBJ1-6
len: 18
d_gene: .
CDR3aa: CASSQDAPTANYNSPLHF
CDR3nt: TGTGCCAGCAGCCAAGATGCCCCGACGGCGAACTATAATTCACCCCTCCACTTT

abundance: .
v_gene: TRBV24-1
j_gene: TRBJ2-1
len: 14
d_gene: .
CDR3aa: CATSDAGRYNEQFF
CDR3nt: TGTGCCACCAGTGATGCGGGACGGTACAATGAGCAGTTCTTC

abundance: once
v_gene: TRBV6-1
j_gene: TRBJ2-3
len: 15
d_gene: .
CDR3aa: CASRPGLRGTDTQYF
CDR3nt: TGTGCCAGCAGACCGGGACTCAGGGGCACAGATACGCAGTATTTT

abundance: .
v_gene: TRBV9
j_gene: TRBJ2-7
len: 14
d_gene: .
CDR3aa: CASSVDEGSYEQYF
CDR3nt: TGTGCCAGCAGCGTAGATGAGGGGTCCTACGAGCAGTACTTC

abundance: many
v_gene: TRBV7-8
j_gene: TRBJ2-3
len: 18
d_gene: TRBD2
CDR3aa: CASSPQPLAGRPTDTQYF
CDR3nt: TGTGCCAGCAGCCCGCAACCTCTAGCGGGACGACCCACAGATACGCAGTATTTT

abundance: .
v_gene: TRBV12-3/TRBV12-4
j_gene: TRBJ1-5
len: 15
d_gene: TRBD1
CDR3aa: CASSPGQGLGQPQHF
CDR3nt: TGTGCCAGCAGTCCTGGACAGGGGTTAGGGCAGCCCCAGCATTTT

abundance: .
v_gene: TRBV20-1
j_gene: TRBJ1-6
len: 14
d_gene: TRBD1
CDR3aa: CSAIKRQGGSPLHF
CDR3nt: TGCAGTGCTATCAAACGACAGGGGGGTTCACCCCTCCACTTT

abundance: .
v_gene: TRBV6-2/TRBV6-3
j_gene: TRBJ2-1
len: 17
d_gene: TRBD2
CDR3aa: CASSNLKTSGRSETQFF
CDR3nt: TGTGCCAGCAGCAACCTAAAGACTAGCGGGAGATCTGAGACCCAGTTCTTC

abundance: few
v_gene: TRBV29-1
j_gene: TRBJ1-2
len: 15
d_gene: .
CDR3aa: CSVEGYHREGYGYTF
CDR3nt: TGCAGCGTTGAAGGATACCACAGGGAGGGCTATGGCTACACCTTC

abundance: few
v_gene: TRBV3-1
j_gene: TRBJ2-7
len: 15
d_gene: .
CDR3aa: CASSQGVADYYEQYF
CDR3nt: TGTGCCAGCAGCCAAGGGGTAGCGGATTACTACGAGCAGTACTTC

abundance: few
v_gene: TRBV7-2
j_gene: TRBJ1-5
len: 15
d_gene: .
CDR3aa: CASSFLGPSNQPQHF
CDR3nt: TGTGCCAGCAGCTTCTTGGGTCCCAGCAATCAGCCCCAGCATTTT

abundance: .
v_gene: TRBV29-1
j_gene: TRBJ2-5
len: 12
d_gene: TRBD1
CDR3aa: CSGGQGGETQYF
CDR3nt: TGCAGCGGCGGACAGGGTGGGGAGACCCAGTACTTC

abundance: .
v_gene: TRBV9
j_gene: TRBJ2-1
len: 14
d_gene: .
CDR3aa: CASSVGGMAETQFF
CDR3nt: TGTGCCAGCAGCGTAGGAGGTATGGCAGAGACCCAGTTCTTC

abundance: few
v_gene: TRBV2
j_gene: TRBJ1-5
len: 14
d_gene: .
CDR3aa: CASSEGQGLQPQHF
CDR3nt: TGTGCCAGCAGTGAAGGGCAGGGTCTTCAGCCCCAGCATTTT

abundance: many
v_gene: TRBV3-1
j_gene: TRBJ2-3
len: 16
d_gene: TRBD2
CDR3aa: CASSQGLAGTTDTQYF
CDR3nt: TGTGCCAGCAGCCAGGGACTAGCGGGGACCACAGATACGCAGTATTTT

abundance: .
v_gene: TRBV25-1
j_gene: TRBJ2-4
len: 15
d_gene: TRBD2
CDR3aa: CASSSLAGGWNIQYF
CDR3nt: TGTGCCAGCAGTTCCCTAGCGGGAGGCTGGAACATTCAGTACTTC

abundance: .
v_gene: TRBV7-4
j_gene: TRBJ2-7
len: 15
d_gene: .
CDR3aa: CASSFGDGAIYEQYF
CDR3nt: TGTGCCAGCAGCTTCGGGGACGGCGCGATCTACGAGCAGTACTTC

abundance: .
v_gene: TRBV6-6
j_gene: TRBJ2-1
len: 13
d_gene: .
CDR3aa: CASSQLRGYEQFF
CDR3nt: TGTGCCAGCAGTCAACTCAGGGGCTATGAGCAGTTCTTC

abundance: few
v_gene: TRBV5-1
j_gene: TRBJ2-7
len: 15
d_gene: TRBD1
CDR3aa: CASSSLQGATYEQYF
CDR3nt: TGCGCCAGCAGCTCCCTGCAGGGGGCCACCTACGAGCAGTACTTC

abundance: many
v_gene: TRBV12-3/TRBV12-4
j_gene: TRBJ2-1
len: 15
d_gene: TRBD2
CDR3aa: CASREGLAGTNEQFF
CDR3nt: TGTGCCAGCAGGGAGGGGTTAGCGGGGACGAATGAGCAGTTCTTC

abundance: .
v_gene: TRBV6-2/TRBV6-3
j_gene: TRBJ2-5
len: 12
d_gene: .
CDR3aa: CASSDRHYEQYF
CDR3nt: TGTGCCAGCAGCGACAGGCATTATGAGCAGTACTTC

abundance: .
v_gene: TRBV27
j_gene: TRBJ2-6
len: 15
d_gene: .
CDR3aa: CASGSQDSGANVLTF
CDR3nt: TGTGCCAGCGGATCACAGGACTCTGGGGCCAACGTCCTGACTTTC

abundance: few
v_gene: TRBV5-1
j_gene: TRBJ2-1
len: 15
d_gene: .
CDR3aa: CASSSWTTPYNEQFF
CDR3nt: TGCGCCAGCAGCTCTTGGACTACACCGTACAATGAGCAGTTCTTC

abundance: .
v_gene: TRBV29-1
j_gene: TRBJ2-3
len: 15
d_gene: TRBD2
CDR3aa: CSVGSGSISTDTQYF
CDR3nt: TGCAGCGTTGGAAGCGGGAGTATTAGCACAGATACGCAGTATTTT

abundance: few
v_gene: TRBV6-5
j_gene: TRBJ2-1
len: 16
d_gene: .
CDR3aa: CASSLGIVGGYNEQFF
CDR3nt: TGTGCCAGCAGTTTGGGGATAGTAGGGGGCTACAATGAGCAGTTCTTC

abundance: .
v_gene: TRBV7-2
j_gene: TRBJ2-7
len: 17
d_gene: .
CDR3aa: CASSLLGVGAGGREQYF
CDR3nt: TGTGCCAGCAGCTTATTGGGTGTGGGCGCAGGAGGTCGCGAGCAGTACTTC

abundance: .
v_gene: TRBV30
j_gene: TRBJ2-6
len: 15
d_gene: .
CDR3aa: CAWSGKSSGANVLTF
CDR3nt: TGTGCCTGGAGTGGGAAGAGCTCTGGGGCCAACGTCCTGACTTTC

abundance: few
v_gene: TRBV3-1
j_gene: TRBJ2-5
len: 17
d_gene: .
CDR3aa: CASSRLAFTSLSETQYF
CDR3nt: TGTGCCAGCAGCCGATTGGCTTTCACTAGCCTGTCGGAGACCCAGTACTTC